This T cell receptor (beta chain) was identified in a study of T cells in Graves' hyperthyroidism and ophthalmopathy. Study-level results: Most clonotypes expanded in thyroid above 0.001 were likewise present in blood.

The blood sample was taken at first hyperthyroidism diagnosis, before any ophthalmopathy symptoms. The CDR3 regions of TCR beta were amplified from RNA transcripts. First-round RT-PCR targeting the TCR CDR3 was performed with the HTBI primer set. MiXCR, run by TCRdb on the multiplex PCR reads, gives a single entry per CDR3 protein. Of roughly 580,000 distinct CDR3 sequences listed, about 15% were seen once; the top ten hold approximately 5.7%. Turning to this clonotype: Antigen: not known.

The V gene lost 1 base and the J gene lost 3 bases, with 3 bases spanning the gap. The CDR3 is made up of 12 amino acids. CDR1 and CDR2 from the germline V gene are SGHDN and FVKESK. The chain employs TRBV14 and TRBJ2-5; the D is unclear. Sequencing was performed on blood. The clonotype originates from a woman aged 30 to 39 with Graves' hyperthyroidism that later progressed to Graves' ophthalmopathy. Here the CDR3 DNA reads TGTGCCAGCAGCCAAGCAAAAGAGACCCAGTACTTC. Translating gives CASSQAKETQYF.